This T cell receptor (beta chain) was documented in a study of T cells in Graves' hyperthyroidism and ophthalmopathy. The study, taken as a whole, reports: Researchers found most expanded thyroid clonotypes above 0.001 in blood as well. By a 13 V-J model, ophthalmopathy was set apart from stable hyperthyroidism.

This clonotype has at least ten counts. Antigen: not known. There were TCR beta CDR3 regions amplified from RNA transcripts. HTBI primers were used for first-round RT-PCR of the TCR CDR3. TCRdb reprocessed the multiplex PCR reads with MiXCR, giving one entry per CDR3 protein. The sample holds 500,000 or so distinct CDR3 sequences, roughly 15% seen once. The germline CDR1 and CDR2 sequences are MNHEY and SMNVEV (reference sequence). CDR3 length: 16 amino acids. V shed 5 bases, J shed 4 bases, and the junction held 11 bases outside the gene matches. Disease duration was under 3 months in the ophthalmopathy patients, who also had a Clinical Activity Score of at least 3 and a NOSPECS grade of at least 4. Thyroid ultrasound and orbital computed tomography, with clinical symptoms and serum thyroxine and TRAb, informed diagnoses.

Input material: blood. The receptor's source is a woman in her 30s with Graves' ophthalmopathy. J is TRBJ2-5 and V is TRBV27; 9 positions agree with TRBD1. CDR3 residues: CASSALGQGGGETQYF. The CDR3, as DNA: TGTGCCAGCAGTGCATTGGGACAGGGAGGAGGAGAGACCCAGTACTTC.